These 5 T cell receptor beta chains were sequenced from one sample in a study of blood T cells in healthy people across ages (dated by TCRdb to between 2015 and 2017). The library came from 5' RACE. Sequenced on an Illumina HiSeq 2500. A second PCR of about 7 to 12 cycles was run with a J-beta primer mix and a sample-barcoded 5' primer. The public sequencing data were trimmed at Q25 with fastp and processed into clonotypes with MiXCR by TCRdb, which kept only in-frame beta chains. Rows merge per CDR3 protein into single entries with the most common DNA and genes. The sample includes around 500,000 distinct CDR3 sequences, with about 27% observed a single time. The top ten hold 3.6% of the sample. The data also belong to a second study, concerning T cells of mothers and their children.

Sequencing input: blood. Receptors were obtained from a boy aged 2 to 9 in good health.

This clonotype was recorded a few times. The J gene is TRBJ2-3, the V gene TRBV7-6, with D unclear. Germline CDR1 is SGHVS and CDR2 is FNYEAQ. There are 13 residues in the CDR3. The V and J ends lost 2 bases and 3 bases respectively, with 6 bases between them. The CDR3 is CASSLQLTDTQYF. CDR3 DNA: TGTGCCAGCAGCTTACAGTTGACAGATACGCAGTATTTT.

The rearrangement joins TRBV5-1 to TRBJ1-3; D uncertain. Germline CDR1 reads SGHRS; CDR2 reads YFSETQ. The V end lost 0 bases, the J end lost 2 bases, and 12 bases lay between the germline ends. This CDR3 region has 16 residues. Here the CDR3 reads CASSLEWSGTGNTIYF. The CDR3 region has the DNA TGCGCCAGCAGCTTGGAATGGTCAGGAACTGGAAACACCATATATTTT.

This clonotype appeared a few times. Here the CDR3 DNA reads TGTGCCAGCACAACGACATACACAGGGGACCCAGGGTTGAACACTGAAGCTTTCTTT. Its protein is CASTTTYTGDPGLNTEAFF. The gene calls are TRBV6-1 and TRBJ1-1, with 7 bases lining up with TRBD1. The CDR3 totals 19 residues. CDR1 is MNHNS and CDR2 is SASEGT in the germline V gene. With V trimmed by 7 bases and J by 0 bases, 20 bases remained unmatched.

Comments on this clonotype: Germline and junction disagree at one end, which may indicate a read error. The chain uses TRBV29-1 and TRBJ2-3, with a tentative D call TRBD2 (5 bases). The length of the CDR3 is 14 residues. The germline CDR1 and CDR2 sequences are SQVTM and ANQGSEA. The DNA of the CDR3 is TGCAGCGTTGCGTCCGGGGTGGGTACAGATGCGCAGTATTTT. Protein sequence: CSVASGVGTDAQYF.

This clonotype came up a few times. This CDR3 is CASSYPGGKETQYF. The CDR3, as DNA: TGTGCCAGCAGTTACCCGGGCGGAAAAGAGACCCAGTACTTC. This chain uses TRBV6-6 with TRBJ2-5; D uncertain. The germline V and J ends were trimmed by 2 bases and 3 bases, with 10 bases remaining between them. Germline V gene lookup returns CDR1 MNHNY and CDR2 SVGAGI (reference sequence). This CDR3 has 14 amino acids.